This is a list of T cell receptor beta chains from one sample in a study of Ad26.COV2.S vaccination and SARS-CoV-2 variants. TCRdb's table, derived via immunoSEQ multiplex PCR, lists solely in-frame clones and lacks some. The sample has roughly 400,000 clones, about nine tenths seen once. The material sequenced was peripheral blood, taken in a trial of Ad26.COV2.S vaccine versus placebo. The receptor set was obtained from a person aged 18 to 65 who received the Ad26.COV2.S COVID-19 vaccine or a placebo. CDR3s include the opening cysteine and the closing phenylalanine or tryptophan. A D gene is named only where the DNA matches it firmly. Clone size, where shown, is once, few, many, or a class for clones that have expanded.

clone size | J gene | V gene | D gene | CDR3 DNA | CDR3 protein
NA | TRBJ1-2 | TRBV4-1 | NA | TGCGCCAGCAGCCAAGATGTGGGGGATGAGGGTACGGCTTATGGCTACACCTTC | CASSQDVGDEGTAYGYTF
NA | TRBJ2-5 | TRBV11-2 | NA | TGTGCCAGCAGCGTGGGTGGAGCTACGCAAGAGACCCAGTACTTC | CASSVGGATQETQYF
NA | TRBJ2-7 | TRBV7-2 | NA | TGTGCCAGCAGCGGTGGACAGCCCTACGAGCAGTACTTC | CASSGGQPYEQYF
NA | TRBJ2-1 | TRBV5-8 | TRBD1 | TGTGCCAGCAGCTTGGCCAGGGGGACAAGATCCTACAATGAGCAGTTCTTC | CASSLARGTRSYNEQFF
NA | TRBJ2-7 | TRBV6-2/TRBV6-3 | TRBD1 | TGTGCCAGCAGTTACTTGACAGGGATTGGGTACGAGCAGTACTTC | CASSYLTGIGYEQYF
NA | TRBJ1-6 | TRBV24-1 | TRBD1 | TGTGCCACCAGTGATGGGGACAGGGGATCTCCCTATAATTCACCCCTCCACTTT | CATSDGDRGSPYNSPLHF
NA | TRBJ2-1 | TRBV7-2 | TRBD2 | TGTGCCAGCGCCCCGGCCAGCGGGGGGGAGAATGAGCAGTTCTTC | CASAPASGGENEQFF
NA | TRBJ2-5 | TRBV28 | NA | TGTGCCAGCAGTTTACGGATGGGGGGACAAGAGACCCAGTACTTC | CASSLRMGGQETQYF
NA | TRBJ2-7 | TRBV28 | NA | TGTGCCAGCACCAAAGGGGGGGGCGCCTCCTACGAGCAGTACTTC | CASTKGGGASYEQYF
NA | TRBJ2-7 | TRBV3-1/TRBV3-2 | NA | TGTGCCAGCAGTCTCCGGGACGGCTCCTACGAGCAGTACTTC | CASSLRDGSYEQYF
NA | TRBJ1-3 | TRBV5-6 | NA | TGTGCCAGCAGCAGTGGTTGGTCGCACACCATATATTTT | CASSSGWSHTIYF
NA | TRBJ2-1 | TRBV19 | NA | TGTGCCAGTAGTATCTTGGGGGGGCGTCGGGACAATGAGCAGTTCTTC | CASSILGGRRDNEQFF
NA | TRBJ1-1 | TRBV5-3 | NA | TGTGCCAGAAGCAGCCCGCGACAGGCAGACACTGAAGCTTTCTTT | CARSSPRQADTEAFF
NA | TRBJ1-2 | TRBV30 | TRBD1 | TGTGCCTGGAGCGGTACTAACAGGGGGCGAGGCTACACCTTC | CAWSGTNRGRGYTF
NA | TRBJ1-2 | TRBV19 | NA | TGTGCCAGTACCTCGGTGCTCTATGGCTACACCTTC | CASTSVLYGYTF
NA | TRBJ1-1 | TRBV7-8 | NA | TGTGCCAGCAGCCAGACCACGTGGGGTTTCGGTGAAGCTTTCTTT | CASSQTTWGFGEAFF
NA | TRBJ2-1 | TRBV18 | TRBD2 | TGTGCCAGCTCAATACTAGCGGGGGAGCTAAATGAGCAGTTCTTC | CASSILAGELNEQFF
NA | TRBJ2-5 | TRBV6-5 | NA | TGTGCCAGCAGTTATCTCCTGGGAACGGGGCAAGAGACCCAGTACTTC | CASSYLLGTGQETQYF
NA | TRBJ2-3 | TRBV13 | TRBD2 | TGTGCCAGCAGCTTAGCGGGACTAGCGACAGATACGCAGTATTTT | CASSLAGLATDTQYF
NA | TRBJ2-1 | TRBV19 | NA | TGTGCCAGTAGTAGGACAGACTCCTACAATGAGCAGTTCTTC | CASSRTDSYNEQFF
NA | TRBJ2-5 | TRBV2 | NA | TGTGCCAGCAGTGGGACTAACTACCAAGAGACCCAGTACTTC | CASSGTNYQETQYF
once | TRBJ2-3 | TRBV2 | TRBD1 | TGTGCCAGCAGCAGACAGGGGAAAGATACGCAGTATTTT | CASSRQGKDTQYF
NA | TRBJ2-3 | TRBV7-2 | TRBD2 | TGTGCCAGCAGCTTATGGTTCGTAGCGGGGGGCCCCACAGATACGCAGTATTTT | CASSLWFVAGGPTDTQYF
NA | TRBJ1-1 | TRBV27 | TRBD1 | TGTGCCAGCAGTTTCGAAACAGGGGGCCCTAACACTGAAGCTTTCTTT | CASSFETGGPNTEAFF
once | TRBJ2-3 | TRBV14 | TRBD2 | TGTGCCAGCAGCCACGTTAAACTAGCGGGGGGTTATACTCGCACAGATACGCAGTATTTT | CASSHVKLAGGYTRTDTQYF
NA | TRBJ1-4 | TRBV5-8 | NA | TGTGCCAGCAACCTTGGCAGGGGAGGAAAACTGTTTTTT | CASNLGRGGKLFF
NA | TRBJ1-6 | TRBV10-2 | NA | TGCGCCAGCAGTGAGTCACGTAGCTCCTATAATTCACCCCTCCACTTT | CASSESRSSYNSPLHF
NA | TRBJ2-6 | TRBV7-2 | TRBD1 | TGTGCCAGCAGCCCCCTACCGGGACAGGGCTCTGGGGCCAACGTCCTGACTTTC | CASSPLPGQGSGANVLTF
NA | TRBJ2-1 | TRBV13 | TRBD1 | TGTGCCAGCAGCTTACGGACAGGGGGACCATACAATGAGCAGTTCTTC | CASSLRTGGPYNEQFF
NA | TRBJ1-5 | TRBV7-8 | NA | TGTGCCAGCAGCCCCGGCGTTACAGTCAATCAGCCCCAGCATTTT | CASSPGVTVNQPQHF
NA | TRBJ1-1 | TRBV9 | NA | TGTGCCAGCAGCGCTAGCAGGGCGAACACTGAAGCTTTCTTT | CASSASRANTEAFF
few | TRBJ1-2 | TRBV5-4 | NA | TGTGCCAGCAGCTTGGGGCGTACTAACTATGGCTACACCTTC | CASSLGRTNYGYTF
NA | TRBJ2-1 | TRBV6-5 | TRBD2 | TGTGCCAGCGGGGGGGACTACTACAATGAGCAGTTCTTC | CASGGDYYNEQFF
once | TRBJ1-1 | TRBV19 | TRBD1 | TGTGCCAGTAGTATGGCTACAGGGGTGAACACTGAAGCTTTCTTT | CASSMATGVNTEAFF
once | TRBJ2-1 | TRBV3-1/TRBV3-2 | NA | TGTGCCAGCAGCCAAGCCCGAAACAATGAGCAGTTCTTC | CASSQARNNEQFF
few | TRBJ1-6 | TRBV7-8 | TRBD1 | TGTGCCAGCAGCGTTGGACAGGGGGCTAATTCACCCCTCCACTTT | CASSVGQGANSPLHF
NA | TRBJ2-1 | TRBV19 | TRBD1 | TGTGCCAGTAGTCGGACCGGGACAGGGGCCTACAATGAGCAGTTCTTC | CASSRTGTGAYNEQFF
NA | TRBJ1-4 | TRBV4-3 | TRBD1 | TGCGCCAGCAGTTCTGGACAGGCAAGTACTGAAAAACTGTTTTTT | CASSSGQASTEKLFF
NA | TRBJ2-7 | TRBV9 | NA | TGTGCCAGCAGGAACTCCGAGGGCTTTATTAACGAGCAGTACTTC | CASRNSEGFINEQYF
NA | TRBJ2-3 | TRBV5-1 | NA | TGCGCCAGCAGCTTGGGATTTATCCGCACAGATACGCAGTATTTT | CASSLGFIRTDTQYF
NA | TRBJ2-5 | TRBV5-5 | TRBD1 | TGTGCCAGCAGCACGCTCGGACAGGGGCTGAAATCGGAGACCCAGTACTTC | CASSTLGQGLKSETQYF
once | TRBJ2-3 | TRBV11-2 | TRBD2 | TGTGCCAGCAGCCACCTTCCCTCTAGCGGGGGGGCAGATACGCAGTATTTT | CASSHLPSSGGADTQYF
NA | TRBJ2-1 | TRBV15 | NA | TGTGCCACCAGCAGAGGGGGGCGGGGCTCCTACAATGAGCAGTTCTTC | CATSRGGRGSYNEQFF
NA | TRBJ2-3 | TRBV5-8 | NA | TGTGCCAGCAGCTTGAAGGCCCGTGTACTCCGAAACACGAATACGCAGTATTTT | CASSLKARVLRNTNTQYF
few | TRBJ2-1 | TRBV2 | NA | TGTGCCAGCAGCTACCGGGATCAGCAGTTCTTC | CASSYRDQQFF
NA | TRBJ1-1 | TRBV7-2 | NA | TGTGCCAGCAGCGCCCCATGGGGGAGCTCAGCTTTCTTT | CASSAPWGSSAFF
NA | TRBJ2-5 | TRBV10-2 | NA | TGCGCCAGCAGTGATGGGGAAGTGGTGACCCAGTACTTC | CASSDGEVVTQYF
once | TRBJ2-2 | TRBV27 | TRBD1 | TGTGCCAGCAGTAGTTCTTTGGGACAGTTCACCGGGGAGCTGTTTTTT | CASSSSLGQFTGELFF
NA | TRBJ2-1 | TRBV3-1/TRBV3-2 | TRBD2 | TGTGCCAGCAGCCATGGGGGGGACTACAATGAGCAGTTCTTC | CASSHGGDYNEQFF
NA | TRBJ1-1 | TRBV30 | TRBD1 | TGTGCCTGGAGCAGGGACAGTAGGACTGAAGCTTTCTTT | CAWSRDSRTEAFF
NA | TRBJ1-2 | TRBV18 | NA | TGTGCCAGCTCACCAACCGCCACCAGCCGAGTAAGGGACTATGGCTACACCTTC | CASSPTATSRVRDYGYTF